The 8 T cell receptor beta chains in this list originate from one sample, sequenced in a study of CD8 T cells in ankylosing spondylitis. TCRdb re-derived calls from the 5' RACE reads in MiXCR, one entry per CDR3 protein. The profile shows under 250,000 distinct CDR3 sequences, 7% to 10% of them singletons. The sample consisted of blood, either unsorted or a sorted T cell fraction (not recorded which). All receptors come from a female donor with ankylosing spondylitis or in good health (not recorded which).

This clonotype was observed once. This rearrangement joins TRBV5-1 to TRBJ2-5, with 13 bases fitting TRBD2. The germline CDR1 and CDR2 sequences are SGHRS and YFSETQ. The CDR3 loop spans 18 amino acids. V dropped 3 bases and J dropped 4; count of bases not matched to a gene: 12. The CDR3 sequence is CASSSLGLAGAIRETQYF. CDR3 DNA sequence: TGCGCCAGCAGCTCCCTCGGACTAGCGGGAGCCATCCGAGAGACCCAGTACTTC. Complete variable domain (other parts from reference TRBV5-1 and TRBJ2-5): KAGVTQTPRYLIKTRGQQVTLSCSPISGHRSVSWYQQTPGQGLQFLFEYFSETQRNKGNFPGRFSGRQFSNSRSEMNVSTLELGDSALYLCASSSLGLAGAIRETQYFGPGTRLLVL.

This clonotype was picked up a small number of times. The V gene is TRBV7-2, the J gene TRBJ2-7, with 9 positions matching TRBD2. V lost 6 bases to trimming and J lost 1 base; unmatched junction nucleotides: 7. This CDR3 contains 15 residues. The V gene's germline CDR1 is SGHTA and CDR2 FQGNSA. DNA of the CDR3: TGTGCCAGCAGATACAGCGGGAGGAGTTCCTACGAGCAGTACTTC. Residues: CASRYSGRSSYEQYF.

This clonotype was detected many times. The chain joins TRBV20-1 to TRBJ2-7; D possibly corresponds to TRBD2 (5 bases). V shed 6 bases and J shed 2 bases, with 14 bases lying between them. The length of the CDR3 is 13 residues. Looked up from germline, CDR1 is DFQATT and CDR2 is SNEGSKA (reference sequence). This chain's CDR3 is CSAERLEPYEQYF. The CDR3 DNA reads TGCAGTGCGGAGCGGCTGGAACCCTACGAGCAGTACTTC.

This clonotype showed up many times. This chain joins TRBV12-3 or TRBV12-4 and TRBJ2-7; 7 nucleotides agree with TRBD1. V lost 7 bases and J lost 7; bases outside the gene matches: 10. This CDR3 region has 13 residues. CDR3 region: CASTLTGAAEQYF. CDR3 nucleotides: TGTGCCAGCACCCTAACAGGGGCGGCTGAGCAGTACTTC.

This clonotype was observed a handful of times. The chain combines TRBV12-3 or TRBV12-4 with TRBJ2-7; D not resolved. This CDR3 is built from 13 residues. The V and J ends lost 6 bases and 0 bases respectively, with 9 bases between them. The CDR3 region has the DNA TGTGCCAGCAGCTTGCAGGCCTCCTACGAGCAGTACTTC. Residues: CASSLQASYEQYF.

This clonotype was seen repeatedly, ten times or more. V gene TRBV15 combines with J gene TRBJ2-3; 7 nucleotides match TRBD2. CDR1 is LNHNV and CDR2 is YYDKDF in the germline V gene (reference sequence). The CDR3 loop spans 16 amino acids. V trimming: 2 bases; J trimming: 2 bases; junction bases outside the gene matches: 7. CDR3 DNA sequence: TGTGCCACCAGCAGACGGAGCGGGACTACCACAGATACGCAGTATTTT. Translation: CATSRRSGTTTDTQYF.

This clonotype came up many times. The chain links TRBV7-6 to TRBJ2-5, with D hard to call. The germline CDR1 and CDR2 sequences are SGHVS and FNYEAQ. The CDR3 is made up of 13 amino acids. V was clipped by 4 bases and J by 3 bases, with 9 bases between them. The CDR3 region has the DNA TGTGCCAGCAGCTCATATGGGAAAGAGACCCAGTACTTC. Translated: CASSSYGKETQYF.

Many counts were recorded for this clonotype. The chain recombines TRBV29-1 with TRBJ1-1; weak D call: TRBD1 (6 bases). Germline CDR1 SQVTM, CDR2 ANQGSEA. The V end lost 1 base, the J end lost 11 bases, and 20 bases lay between the germline ends. There are 14 residues in the CDR3. The CDR3 spells CSVEAGTSTGQAFF. In DNA form, the CDR3 reads TGCAGCGTTGAAGCCGGCACTTCCACAGGGCAGGCTTTCTTT. The full variable domain, with the rest looked up from reference TRBV29-1 and TRBJ1-1, is SAVISQKPSRDICQRGTSLTIQCQVDSQVTMMFWYRQQPGQSLTLIATANQGSEATYESGFVIDKFPISRPNLTFSTLTVSNMSPEDSSIYLCSVEAGTSTGQAFFGQGTRLTVV.